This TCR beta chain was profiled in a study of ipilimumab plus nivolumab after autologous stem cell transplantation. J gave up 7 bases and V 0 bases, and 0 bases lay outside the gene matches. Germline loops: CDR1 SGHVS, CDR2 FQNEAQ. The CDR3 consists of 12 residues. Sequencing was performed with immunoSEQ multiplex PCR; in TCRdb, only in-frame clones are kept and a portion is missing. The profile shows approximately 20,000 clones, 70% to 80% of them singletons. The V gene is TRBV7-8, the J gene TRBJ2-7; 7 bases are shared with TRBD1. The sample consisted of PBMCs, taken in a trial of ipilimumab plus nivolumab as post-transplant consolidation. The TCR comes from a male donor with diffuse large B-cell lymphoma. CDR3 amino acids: CASSLADREQYF. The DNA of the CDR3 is TGTGCCAGCAGCTTAGCGGACAGGGAGCAGTACTTC.